This TCR beta chain was obtained from a study of metastatic and nonmetastatic thyroid tumors. Whole-study context: Repertoire data that came from the blood and tumor or nodule tissue of malignant and benign thyroid patients were compared.

CDR1 KGHSH and CDR2 LQKENI come from the germline V gene. The CDR3 is made up of 18 amino acids. The V and J ends lost 7 bases and 4 bases, in that order; junction bases with no gene match: 15. General study points: The study reportedly found significantly higher TCR beta diversity in malignant thyroid tumors than benign nodules, in blood and tumor.

Note on this clone: The antigen is unknown.

All patients were untreated before thyroid surgery. Original handling: A papillary thyroid cancer distant-metastasis classifier was built from CDR3 differences across clinicopathological groups. Using MiXCR, TCRdb re-called clones from the PCR reads. The V and J calls, along with clone size, are taken from TCRdb and not from the paper's own processing. Counted here are 53,000 or so clones, 20% to 25% occurring once; the ten biggest clones make up about 3.9%. The chain links TRBV18 to TRBJ2-7, with TRBD2 matching over 14 bases. The sample was blood. This clonotype was obtained from a female donor with papillary thyroid cancer or a benign thyroid nodule (not recorded which). Some clones in this sample may be carry-over from other donors' samples. This chain's CDR3 is CASLPPGLAGVGGYEQYF. The CDR3 DNA sequence: TGTGCCAGCTTGCCCCCGGGACTAGCGGGAGTGGGGGGATACGAGCAGTACTTC.